The entry that follows covers one T cell receptor (beta chain) sequence. Only in-frame clones appear in the TCRdb table, and some are missing; sequencing was by immunoSEQ multiplex PCR. In the table there are 75,000 to 95,000 clones, about 95% of which are singletons. The data are from a study of technical replicates of blood from a handful of donors. Trimming removed 4 bases from V and 3 bases from J, with 13 bases in between. Per the germline V gene, CDR1 is SGHDN and CDR2 is FVKESK. The CDR3 has 14 amino acids. This chain connects TRBV14 to TRBJ2-7; tentatively, D is TRBD2 (5 bases). The sample was T cells isolated from PBMCs. This TCR derives from a human donor in good health. CDR3 nucleotide sequence: TGTGCCAGCAGCCCCAGTAGCGTAATCTACGAGCAGTACTTC. It specifies CASSPSSVIYEQYF.